A selection of T cell receptor beta chains follows, all from one sample in a study of blood T cell repertoires in COVID-19. Here immunoSEQ multiplex PCR was the method, and the copy in TCRdb shows in-frame clones only, minus some. The data contain over 130,000 clones, about four fifths of them seen just once; the ten biggest clones take up almost 9%. The source material was peripheral blood. These receptors came from a man aged 25-40 years with COVID-19, enrolled during active disease. Both conserved end residues are part of each CDR3. Each record gives: J gene, clone size, V gene, D gene, CDR3 protein, CDR3 DNA. The D gene is left open where the match is weak. Where a row states a size, it is once, few, many or the class of an expanded clone; other rows omit it.

j_call: TRBJ1-2
clone_size: -
v_call: TRBV19
d_call: TRBD1
cdr3_aa: CASSLGTGRGYTF
cdr3_nt: TGTGCCAGTAGTTTAGGGACAGGGCGAGGCTACACCTTC

j_call: TRBJ2-3
clone_size: once
v_call: TRBV7-9
d_call: -
cdr3_aa: CASSGGRYTDTQYF
cdr3_nt: TGTGCCAGCAGCGGGGGGAGATACACAGATACGCAGTATTTT

j_call: TRBJ2-7
clone_size: -
v_call: TRBV11-2
d_call: TRBD2
cdr3_aa: CASSPGQRGSYEQYF
cdr3_nt: TGTGCCAGCAGCCCCGGTCAGCGGGGCTCCTACGAGCAGTACTTC

j_call: TRBJ2-5
clone_size: few
v_call: TRBV7-7
d_call: -
cdr3_aa: CASSFRRQETQYF
cdr3_nt: TGTGCTAGCAGCTTTCGCAGGCAAGAGACCCAGTACTTC

j_call: TRBJ2-2
clone_size: -
v_call: TRBV9
d_call: -
cdr3_aa: CASSAGRTLINTGELFF
cdr3_nt: TGTGCCAGCAGCGCCGGCCGGACACTTATAAACACCGGGGAGCTGTTTTTT

j_call: TRBJ1-1
clone_size: -
v_call: TRBV29-1
d_call: -
cdr3_aa: CSVVGVTEAFF
cdr3_nt: TGCAGCGTTGTCGGGGTCACTGAAGCTTTCTTT

j_call: TRBJ2-7
clone_size: -
v_call: TRBV2
d_call: TRBD2
cdr3_aa: CASSEASGRYEQYF
cdr3_nt: TGTGCCAGCAGTGAAGCTAGCGGGAGATATGAGCAGTACTTC

j_call: TRBJ1-5
clone_size: -
v_call: TRBV18
d_call: TRBD1
cdr3_aa: CASSPPGQGNQPQHF
cdr3_nt: TGTGCCAGCTCACCACCTGGACAGGGCAATCAGCCCCAGCATTTT

j_call: TRBJ1-5
clone_size: few
v_call: TRBV30
d_call: -
cdr3_aa: CAWSVKGFGQGSNQPQHF
cdr3_nt: TGTGCCTGGAGTGTAAAAGGGTTCGGGCAGGGAAGCAATCAGCCCCAGCATTTT

j_call: TRBJ2-7
clone_size: -
v_call: TRBV1
d_call: -
cdr3_aa: CTTVSREGHFEQYF
cdr3_nt: TGCACCACGGTAAGTCGGGAGGGCCATTTTGAGCAGTACTTC

j_call: TRBJ2-1
clone_size: -
v_call: TRBV4-1
d_call: -
cdr3_aa: CASSQDPTAALGLHEQFF
cdr3_nt: TGCGCCAGCAGCCAAGACCCGACTGCGGCCTTAGGACTCCATGAGCAGTTCTTC

j_call: TRBJ2-7
clone_size: -
v_call: TRBV6-5
d_call: -
cdr3_aa: CASSYYGGGSQSEQYF
cdr3_nt: TGTGCCAGCAGTTACTATGGGGGGGGCTCCCAGTCCGAGCAGTACTTC

j_call: TRBJ2-7
clone_size: -
v_call: TRBV11-2
d_call: TRBD1
cdr3_aa: CASSLGPAGQGSYEQYF
cdr3_nt: TGTGCCAGCAGCTTAGGACCAGCGGGACAGGGGTCCTACGAGCAGTACTTC

j_call: TRBJ2-1
clone_size: -
v_call: TRBV19
d_call: TRBD1
cdr3_aa: CASRGTGVSYNEQFF
cdr3_nt: TGTGCCAGTAGAGGGACAGGAGTCTCCTACAATGAGCAGTTCTTC

j_call: TRBJ1-1
clone_size: -
v_call: TRBV28
d_call: -
cdr3_aa: CASSIMNTEAFF
cdr3_nt: TGTGCCAGCAGTATAATGAACACTGAAGCTTTCTTT

j_call: TRBJ1-2
clone_size: once
v_call: TRBV25-1
d_call: -
cdr3_aa: CASSAPRGRYYGYTF
cdr3_nt: TGTGCCAGCAGTGCTCCCAGGGGAAGATACTATGGCTACACCTTC

j_call: TRBJ2-1
clone_size: once
v_call: TRBV10-3
d_call: -
cdr3_aa: CAIRVRERGEQFF
cdr3_nt: TGTGCCATCAGGGTGCGGGAAAGGGGTGAGCAGTTCTTC

j_call: TRBJ1-2
clone_size: -
v_call: TRBV5-5
d_call: -
cdr3_aa: CASSQNGGNGYTF
cdr3_nt: TGTGCCAGCAGCCAGAATGGAGGGAATGGCTACACCTTC

j_call: TRBJ2-2
clone_size: -
v_call: TRBV11-3
d_call: -
cdr3_aa: CASRSRGSGELFF
cdr3_nt: TGTGCCAGCAGATCTCGAGGAAGCGGGGAGCTGTTTTTT

j_call: TRBJ2-1
clone_size: -
v_call: TRBV11-2
d_call: TRBD1
cdr3_aa: CASSLEGTGRHEQFF
cdr3_nt: TGTGCCAGCAGCTTAGAAGGGACAGGGAGGCATGAGCAGTTCTTC

j_call: TRBJ1-4
clone_size: -
v_call: TRBV4-1
d_call: -
cdr3_aa: CASSPPGEKLFF
cdr3_nt: TGCGCCAGCAGCCCACCAGGTGAAAAACTGTTTTTT

j_call: TRBJ2-7
clone_size: -
v_call: TRBV5-8
d_call: -
cdr3_aa: CASSLNDLLREQYF
cdr3_nt: TGTGCCAGCAGCTTGAATGACTTGTTGCGCGAGCAGTACTTC

j_call: TRBJ2-1
clone_size: -
v_call: TRBV28
d_call: -
cdr3_aa: CASTRGGLLNEQFF
cdr3_nt: TGTGCCAGCACTCGTGGGGGACTCCTAAATGAGCAGTTCTTC

j_call: TRBJ2-7
clone_size: -
v_call: TRBV6-5
d_call: TRBD1
cdr3_aa: CASSFSSGGPNEQYF
cdr3_nt: TGTGCCAGCAGTTTCTCCTCAGGGGGCCCCAACGAGCAGTACTTC

j_call: TRBJ1-3
clone_size: -
v_call: TRBV24-1
d_call: -
cdr3_aa: CATSDPGSPGNTIYF
cdr3_nt: TGTGCCACCAGTGATCCCGGGTCCCCTGGAAACACCATATATTTT

j_call: TRBJ2-1
clone_size: -
v_call: TRBV3-1/TRBV3-2
d_call: -
cdr3_aa: CASSQPGLPLSEQFF
cdr3_nt: TGTGCCAGCAGCCAACCGGGACTCCCCTTAAGTGAGCAGTTCTTC

j_call: TRBJ2-7
clone_size: -
v_call: TRBV5-6
d_call: TRBD1
cdr3_aa: CASSLLTGGYEQYF
cdr3_nt: TGTGCCAGCAGCTTGTTAACAGGGGGCTACGAGCAGTACTTC

j_call: TRBJ1-2
clone_size: -
v_call: TRBV27
d_call: TRBD1
cdr3_aa: CASSRSGTGVNGYTF
cdr3_nt: TGTGCCAGCAGCCGATCCGGGACAGGAGTAAATGGCTACACCTTC

j_call: TRBJ1-6
clone_size: -
v_call: TRBV7-2
d_call: TRBD1
cdr3_aa: CATRGQANSPLHF
cdr3_nt: TGTGCCACCAGGGGACAGGCTAATTCACCCCTCCACTTT

j_call: TRBJ2-5
clone_size: -
v_call: TRBV28
d_call: TRBD1
cdr3_aa: CASSLSGTGGPSTETQYF
cdr3_nt: TGTGCCAGCAGTTTGTCCGGGACAGGGGGCCCCAGCACCGAGACCCAGTACTTC

j_call: TRBJ1-4
clone_size: once
v_call: TRBV28
d_call: -
cdr3_aa: CASNPGSATNEKLFF
cdr3_nt: TGTGCCAGCAACCCTGGCAGTGCCACTAATGAAAAACTGTTTTTT

j_call: TRBJ2-3
clone_size: once
v_call: TRBV28
d_call: TRBD2
cdr3_aa: CASSLPAGGGTDTQYF
cdr3_nt: TGTGCCAGCAGTTTACCAGCGGGAGGGGGCACAGATACGCAGTATTTT

j_call: TRBJ2-7
clone_size: -
v_call: TRBV5-1
d_call: TRBD2
cdr3_aa: CASSLVRGDREQYF
cdr3_nt: TGCGCCAGCAGCTTGGTCCGGGGGGACCGCGAGCAGTACTTC

j_call: TRBJ1-5
clone_size: -
v_call: TRBV7-9
d_call: -
cdr3_aa: CASSLQADQPQHF
cdr3_nt: TGTGCCAGCAGCTTGCAGGCAGATCAGCCCCAGCATTTT

j_call: TRBJ1-5
clone_size: -
v_call: TRBV27
d_call: -
cdr3_aa: CASSLSGSSNQPQHF
cdr3_nt: TGTGCCAGCAGTTTATCTGGCAGTAGCAATCAGCCCCAGCATTTT

j_call: TRBJ2-5
clone_size: -
v_call: TRBV7-8
d_call: TRBD2
cdr3_aa: CASSWTSGRETQYF
cdr3_nt: TGTGCCAGCAGCTGGACTAGCGGGAGAGAGACCCAGTACTTC

j_call: TRBJ1-5
clone_size: -
v_call: TRBV28
d_call: -
cdr3_aa: CASSRAMGHRMSQPQHF
cdr3_nt: TGTGCCAGCAGCCGGGCGATGGGACACAGGATGAGTCAGCCCCAGCATTTT

j_call: TRBJ2-1
clone_size: few
v_call: TRBV30
d_call: -
cdr3_aa: CAFGGHSSYNEQFF
cdr3_nt: TGTGCCTTCGGGGGGCACAGCTCCTACAATGAGCAGTTCTTC

j_call: TRBJ2-2
clone_size: -
v_call: TRBV9
d_call: -
cdr3_aa: CASSPWRAGTGELFF
cdr3_nt: TGTGCCAGCAGCCCTTGGAGGGCGGGCACCGGGGAGCTGTTTTTT

j_call: TRBJ2-2
clone_size: -
v_call: TRBV9
d_call: TRBD2
cdr3_aa: CASSVVSGSKAGELFF
cdr3_nt: TGTGCCAGCAGCGTAGTTAGCGGGAGTAAGGCCGGGGAGCTGTTTTTT

j_call: TRBJ2-1
clone_size: -
v_call: TRBV12-5
d_call: -
cdr3_aa: CASGRGGSYNEQFF
cdr3_nt: TGTGCTAGTGGTAGAGGGGGCTCCTACAATGAGCAGTTCTTC

j_call: TRBJ2-1
clone_size: -
v_call: TRBV25-1
d_call: TRBD1
cdr3_aa: CASRTGARQFF
cdr3_nt: TGTGCCAGCAGGACAGGGGCCCGGCAGTTCTTC

j_call: TRBJ2-5
clone_size: -
v_call: TRBV5-1
d_call: TRBD2
cdr3_aa: CASSLVPSGRETQYF
cdr3_nt: TGCGCCAGCAGCTTGGTACCTAGCGGGAGAGAGACCCAGTACTTC

j_call: TRBJ2-3
clone_size: once
v_call: TRBV21-1
d_call: -
cdr3_aa: CARGLLGAQYF
cdr3_nt: TGTGCCCGAGGACTCCTAGGCGCGCAGTATTTT

j_call: TRBJ2-7
clone_size: -
v_call: TRBV2
d_call: -
cdr3_aa: CASKGVDPSEQYF
cdr3_nt: TGTGCCAGCAAAGGGGTAGACCCGAGTGAGCAGTACTTC

j_call: TRBJ2-7
clone_size: -
v_call: TRBV24-1
d_call: TRBD2
cdr3_aa: CATNSGSGEQYF
cdr3_nt: TGTGCCACCAATAGCGGGAGCGGCGAGCAGTACTTC

j_call: TRBJ1-1
clone_size: -
v_call: TRBV30
d_call: -
cdr3_aa: CAWSGSPRTEAFF
cdr3_nt: TGTGCCTGGAGTGGCAGTCCACGCACTGAAGCTTTCTTT

j_call: TRBJ2-2
clone_size: once
v_call: TRBV6-4
d_call: -
cdr3_aa: CASSPGAHTGELFF
cdr3_nt: TGTGCCAGCTCCCCTGGGGCCCACACCGGGGAGCTGTTTTTT